The 4 T cell receptor beta chains in this list originate from one sample, sequenced in a study of T cell changes during pregnancy in multiple sclerosis. Sequenced by immunoSEQ multiplex PCR; TCRdb stores in-frame clones only, minus some. The table records just over 40,000 clones, around 90% of them present only once. Sequenced material: peripheral blood, taken in the first trimester of pregnancy. The source of these receptors is a female donor in good health, enrolled as a control in a pregnancy study.

The V and J genes are TRBV27 and TRBJ2-7, with 10 bases that match TRBD2. Trimming took 5 bases from V and 3 from J; bases not matched to a gene: 16. CDR1 is MNHEY, CDR2 SMNVEV, per germline (reference sequence). This CDR3 region has 18 residues. The CDR3 sequence is CASSPGGSGGSGIYEQYF. The CDR3, as DNA: TGTGCCAGCAGTCCCGGTGGTAGCGGGGGGTCCGGTATCTACGAGCAGTACTTC.

The chain combines TRBV30 with TRBJ2-7; 11 bases line up with TRBD2. Germline loops: CDR1 GTSNPN, CDR2 SVGIG (reference sequence). The junction had 16 bases not matched to a gene; V was cut back by 8 bases and J by 1 base. CDR3 length: 17 amino acids. CDR3 nucleotide sequence: TGTGCCGGGGGTGGTGTCTTCATAGCGGGAGGGTCCTACGAGCAGTACTTC. Translating gives CAGGGVFIAGGSYEQYF.

The chain couples TRBV9 to TRBJ2-1; D gene unclear. Per the germline V gene, CDR1 is SGDLS and CDR2 is YYNGEE. The length of the CDR3 is 16 residues. V lost 4 bases to trimming and J lost 0 bases, with 14 bases between them. The CDR3 region is CASSPPSLSSYNEQFF. In DNA, the CDR3 is TGTGCCAGCAGCCCGCCTAGTCTCAGCTCCTACAATGAGCAGTTCTTC.

This clone was detected only once. The chain couples TRBV4-2 to TRBJ2-7; a possible D gene is TRBD2 (5 bases). In germline, CDR1 is LGHNA, CDR2 YNFKEQ. CDR3 size: 15 residues. Between the trimmed V and J ends, which lost 0 bases and 3 bases, there was a span of 12 bases. The CDR3 protein is CASSQDFGSLYEQYF. The CDR3 coding sequence is TGTGCCAGCAGCCAAGATTTTGGGAGCCTCTACGAGCAGTACTTC.